The TCR beta chain under discussion was sequenced for a study of control samples from healthy donors and cancer patients. The germline V gene encodes CDR1 MNHEY and CDR2 SVGEGT. The V end was cut by 2 bases, the J end by 2 bases, with 7 bases between. The CDR3 spans 14 residues. Assay: immunoSEQ multiplex PCR; the TCRdb copy retains only in-frame clones and omits some. The table includes fewer than 90,000 clones, 84% detected once. This receptor was taken from a man aged 50 to 60 in good health. The sequenced sample consisted of blood. The V call is TRBV6-2 or TRBV6-3, the J call TRBJ1-3; D is unclear. The CDR3 nucleotides read TGTGCCAGCAGTTACAGCAGCACTGGAAACACCATATATTTT. Amino acids: CASSYSSTGNTIYF.